Included here is one TCR beta chain sequence, with context. This sample was taken from a study of blood T cell repertoires in COVID-19. Study details: There were acute and convalescent COVID-19 samples, and they came from the United States, Italy and Spain.

Seattle enrolled patients during active infection and tracked them longitudinally. As processed by the authors: Reference gene primer amplification gave nucleated cell count estimates. Method: immunoSEQ multiplex PCR; TCRdb's copy keeps in-frame clones and lacks some. The DNA gave D and trimming, while V, J and clone size come from that table. There are some 130,000 clones in the sample; around 89% occur only once, and about 4.4% lies in the top ten. Germline V lookup: CDR1 SGHNT, CDR2 YYREEE (reference sequence). Unmatched junction bases numbered 12, after V lost 3 bases and J lost 7 bases. This CDR3 region has 16 residues.

The genes are TRBV5-4 and TRBJ2-7, with TRBD2 matching 11 bases. The receptor was isolated from a man between 60 and 70 years old with COVID-19, enrolled during active disease. Specimen: peripheral blood. CDR3 loop: CASSSQISGGAMEQYF. The CDR3 coding sequence is TGTGCCAGCAGCTCCCAGATTAGCGGGGGGGCCATGGAGCAGTACTTC.